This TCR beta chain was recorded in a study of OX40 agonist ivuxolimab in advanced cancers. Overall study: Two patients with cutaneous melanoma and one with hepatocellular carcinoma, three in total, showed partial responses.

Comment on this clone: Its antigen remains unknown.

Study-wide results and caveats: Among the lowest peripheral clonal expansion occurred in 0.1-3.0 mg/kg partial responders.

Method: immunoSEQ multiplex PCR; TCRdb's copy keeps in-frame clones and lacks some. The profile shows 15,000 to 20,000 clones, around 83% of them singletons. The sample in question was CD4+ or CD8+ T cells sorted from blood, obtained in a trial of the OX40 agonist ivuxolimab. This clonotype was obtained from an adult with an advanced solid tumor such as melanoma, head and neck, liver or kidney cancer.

The CDR3, as DNA: TGTGCCAGCAGCCCTCGACTGAGCGGGGGGACCTACTTC. As protein: CASSPRLSGGTYF. The genes are TRBV5-4 and TRBJ2-7, with TRBD2 identical over 9 bases. Germline lookup yields CDR1 SGHNT and CDR2 YYREEE (reference sequence). This CDR3 comprises 13 residues. V was clipped by 4 bases and J by 13 bases; unmatched bases: 12.